This passage covers 21 T cell receptor beta chains from one sample sequenced in a study of blood T cell repertoires in COVID-19. The method was immunoSEQ multiplex PCR; TCRdb's version includes in-frame clones alone and lacks a portion of them. Of tens of thousands of clones detected, approximately 90% appear once; the ten largest clones hold around 4.2%. Input material: peripheral blood. The receptors originated from a man between 65 and 80 years old with acute or convalescent COVID-19.

The chain is built from TRBV10-3 and TRBJ1-6; the match to TRBD1 covers 7 bases. The CDR3 has 16 residues. V lost 4 bases and J lost 7; bases outside the gene matches: 10. CDR1 is ENHRY, CDR2 SYGVKD, per germline. The chain's CDR3 is CAISAGVGRGNSPLHF. Here the CDR3 DNA reads TGTGCCATCAGTGCCGGTGTTGGCAGGGGGAATTCACCCCTCCACTTT.

The CDR3: CASSSDGSSYNEQFF. The CDR3 nucleotides are TGTGCCAGCAGCTCTGACGGGAGCTCCTACAATGAGCAGTTCTTC. The genes are TRBV2 and TRBJ2-1; a possible D gene is TRBD2 (6 bases). CDR3 length equals 15 residues. Germline V lookup: CDR1 SNHLY, CDR2 FYNNEI. V lost 6 bases to trimming and J lost 0 bases, with 12 bases between them.

The count of this clone is one. The rearrangement uses TRBV11-2 and TRBJ2-3, with D possibly being TRBD2 (5 bases). The CDR3 totals 18 residues. Germline CDR1 reads SGHAT; CDR2 reads FQNNGV. V lost 3 bases, J lost 7 bases, and 26 bases lay in between. As DNA, the CDR3 is TGTGCCAGCAGCTTTTTATCCCTCCGACGAGGGCTGGTAAATACGCAGTATTTT. Translation gives CASSFLSLRRGLVNTQYF.

J is TRBJ1-1 and V is TRBV7-2, with a weak D call TRBD1 (6 bases). This CDR3 region has 14 residues. Between the trimmed V and J ends, which lost 1 base and 10 bases, there was a span of 16 bases. CDR1 SGHTA and CDR2 FQGNSA come from the germline V gene. CDR3 sequence: CASSLVRQAVGAFF. The CDR3 DNA reads as TGTGCCAGCAGCTTAGTAAGACAGGCCGTGGGAGCTTTCTTT.

This chain connects TRBV11-2 to TRBJ2-7; TRBD1 agrees at 9 bases. CDR1 and CDR2 (germline): SGHAT, FQNNGV. The ends lost 1 base at V and 4 bases at J; junction bases unmatched: 5. There are 15 residues in the CDR3. The CDR3 region has the DNA TGTGCCAGCAGCTTAGTCGGGACAGGGATGTACGAGCAGTACTTC. This gives the protein CASSLVGTGMYEQYF.

J is TRBJ2-2 and V is TRBV18; unclear D gene. The CDR3 has 16 amino acids. Germline values: CDR1 KGHSH, CDR2 LQKENI. Deletions cut 4 bases from V and 0 bases from J, with 12 bases between. Written as DNA, the CDR3 is TGTGCCAGCTCACAAACACAGCAGCCGAACACCGGGGAGCTGTTTTTT. It is translated as CASSQTQQPNTGELFF.

The chain has TRBV5-1 and TRBJ1-3, with D possibly being TRBD1 (5 bases). The V end lost 2 bases, the J end lost 8 bases, and 20 bases lay between the germline ends. The CDR3 is 16 amino acids. Germline V gene lookup returns CDR1 SGHRS and CDR2 YFSETQ. CDR3: CASSLGALLTADTIYF. The CDR3 DNA follows: TGCGCCAGCAGCTTAGGGGCCCTGCTTACCGCGGACACCATATATTTT.

This chain links TRBV28 with TRBJ1-2; D gene uncertain. CDR1 is MDHEN and CDR2 is SYDVKM in the germline V gene. With 2 bases removed from V and 1 base from J, the gap between germline ends came to 5 bases. The CDR3 spans 13 residues. In DNA form, the CDR3 reads TGTGCCAGCAGTTTACAACTTAACTATGGCTACACCTTC. Translation gives CASSLQLNYGYTF.

On this clone: The sample contains more than one DNA sequence encoding this CDR3. This rearrangement joins TRBV12-3 or TRBV12-4 to TRBJ2-7; 7 nucleotides agree with TRBD2. V was pared by 5 bases and J by 3 bases, with 1 base of the junction left unmatched. There are 12 residues in the CDR3. CDR3 coding DNA: TGTGCCAGCAGTCCGGGGGGCTACGAGCAGTACTTC. Encoded protein: CASSPGGYEQYF.

Here the CDR3 reads CASSFLSENSPLHF. The CDR3 DNA sequence: TGTGCCAGCAGTTTCCTCAGTGAAAATTCACCCCTCCACTTT. The chain uses TRBV27 and TRBJ1-6; unclear D gene. The V and J ends lost 3 bases and 7 bases respectively, with 10 bases between them. The CDR3 has 14 residues. The germline V gene has CDR1 MNHEY and CDR2 SMNVEV (reference sequence).

This clone was recorded once. J is TRBJ2-2 and V is TRBV4-3; D perhaps matches TRBD1 (6 bases). Germline V gene sequence: CDR1 LGHNA, CDR2 YSLEER. The CDR3 contains 17 residues. Trimming removed 0 bases from V and 6 bases from J, with 17 bases in between. The CDR3 loop is CASSQDARDTGAGELFF. CDR3 sequence (DNA): TGCGCCAGCAGCCAAGATGCCCGGGACACGGGCGCCGGGGAGCTGTTTTTT.

V usage is TRBV5-1 and J usage is TRBJ2-5; 10 positions match TRBD2. V shed 2 bases, J shed 1 base, and the junction held 11 bases outside the gene matches. Germline values: CDR1 SGHRS, CDR2 YFSETQ. This CDR3 contains 18 residues. The CDR3 loop reads CASSFGGLAGATQETQYF. The CDR3 DNA reads TGCGCCAGCAGCTTCGGTGGGCTAGCGGGAGCAACCCAAGAGACCCAGTACTTC.

This clone was counted once. The genes are TRBV7-2 and TRBJ1-1, with D uncertain. The ends were cut back, 5 bases at V and 2 bases at J, with 12 bases in the middle. The CDR3 consists of 14 residues. CDR1 and CDR2 from the germline V gene are SGHTA and FQGNSA. The CDR3 nucleotides read TGTGCCAGCAGCCGCCGGGTCCTAAACACTGAAGCTTTCTTT. This sequence encodes CASSRRVLNTEAFF. The full variable domain, rest sourced from reference TRBV7-2 and TRBJ1-1, is GAGVSQSPSNKVTEKGKDVELRCDPISGHTALYWYRQSLGQGLEFLIYFQGNSAPDKSGLPSDRFSAERTGGSVSTLTIQRTQQEDSAVYLCASSRRVLNTEAFFGQGTRLTVV.

This chain links TRBV5-1 with TRBJ1-1, with 8 nucleotides matching TRBD1. V lost 3 bases to trimming and J lost 6 bases; unmatched junction nucleotides: 4. Germline CDR1 reads SGHRS; CDR2 reads YFSETQ. This CDR3 region has 13 residues. The DNA for the CDR3 is TGCGCCAGCAGCTCAGCAGGGGGCCCTGAAGCTTTCTTT. It encodes CASSSAGGPEAFF.

The rearrangement joins TRBV7-8 to TRBJ2-4; D is unclear. The CDR3 sequence is 15 residues long. Germline lookup yields CDR1 SGHVS and CDR2 FQNEAQ. With 2 bases removed from V and 1 base from J, the gap between germline ends came to 9 bases. The CDR3 is CASSLMSPAKNIQYF. Here the CDR3 DNA reads TGTGCCAGCAGCTTAATGAGTCCGGCCAAAAACATTCAGTACTTC.

This chain joins TRBV7-9 and TRBJ1-1; D remains ambiguous. The germline V and J ends were trimmed by 5 bases and 0 bases, with 10 bases remaining between them. There are 14 residues in the CDR3. Germline CDR1 is SEHNR and CDR2 is FQNEAQ (reference sequence). CDR3 nucleotides: TGTGCCAGCAGCCGCCTTCAGGTGAACACTGAAGCTTTCTTT. As protein: CASSRLQVNTEAFF.

This sequence joins TRBV7-9 and TRBJ2-1; 7 nucleotides agree with TRBD1. The germline gives CDR1 SEHNR, CDR2 FQNEAQ (reference sequence). J was trimmed by 5 bases and V by 3 bases; bases with no gene match: 4. The CDR3 is 14 residues long. CDR3 sequence reads: CASSFLTGDNEQFF. The CDR3 nucleotides read TGTGCCAGCAGCTTCCTCACAGGGGACAATGAGCAGTTCTTC.

V is TRBV10-3 and J is TRBJ1-2, with 8 bases lining up with TRBD1. CDR1 and CDR2 (germline): ENHRY, SYGVKD. This CDR3 contains 15 residues. Trimming at V came to 8 bases and at J to 2 bases, leaving 10 bases not matched to a gene. The DNA for the CDR3 is TGTGCCATCCCCCGGGGGGACAGGACGAACTATGGCTACACCTTC. Protein: CAIPRGDRTNYGYTF.

This clone appeared once. The chain joins TRBV7-3 to TRBJ1-1, with unresolved D. The V end lost 2 bases, the J end lost 2 bases, and 9 bases lay between the germline ends. Germline CDR1 reads SGHTA; CDR2 reads FQGTGA. There are 14 residues in the CDR3. This chain's CDR3 is CASSLDSRNTEAFF. CDR3 bases: TGTGCCAGCAGCTTAGACTCAAGAAACACTGAAGCTTTCTTT.

The chain couples TRBV3-1 (or the pseudogene TRBV3-2) to TRBJ1-4, with unresolved D. Trimming stripped 6 bases from V and 10 bases from J, with 12 bases between. The CDR3 extends over 12 amino acids. From germline, CDR1 is LGHDT and CDR2 YNNKEL (reference sequence). The CDR3 protein is CASSQHGGKLFF. CDR3 nucleotide sequence: TGTGCCAGCAGTCAACACGGCGGAAAACTGTTTTTT.

CDR3: CASSWGPKNIQYF. In DNA form, the CDR3 reads TGTGCCAGCAGTTGGGGGCCAAAAAACATTCAGTACTTC. The chain recombines TRBV6-2 or TRBV6-3 with TRBJ2-4, with D possibly TRBD1 on 6 matching bases. The V end lost 4 bases, the J end lost 4 bases, and 8 bases lay between the germline ends. The CDR3 loop spans 13 amino acids. Germline V gene lookup returns CDR1 MNHEY and CDR2 SVGEGT.